This TCR beta chain stems from a study of blood T cell repertoires in COVID-19. Only in-frame clones appear in the TCRdb table, and some are missing; sequencing was by immunoSEQ multiplex PCR. The repertoire holds around 200,000 clones, with approximately 90% as singletons. This clone was detected a few times. CDR1 SGHNT and CDR2 YYREEE come from the germline V gene (reference sequence). This CDR3 comprises 15 residues. Trimming cost V 3 bases and J 4 bases; bases outside gene matches: 10. This clonotype originated in a man aged 18 to 30 with active or convalescent COVID-19. The chain recombines TRBV5-4 with TRBJ2-7, with TRBD1 matching over 7 bases. Sequencing was done on a sample of peripheral blood. For the CDR3, the DNA is TGTGCCAGCAGCTGGGGGACGGGACAGTTTTACGAGCAGTACTTC. Its translation is CASSWGTGQFYEQYF.